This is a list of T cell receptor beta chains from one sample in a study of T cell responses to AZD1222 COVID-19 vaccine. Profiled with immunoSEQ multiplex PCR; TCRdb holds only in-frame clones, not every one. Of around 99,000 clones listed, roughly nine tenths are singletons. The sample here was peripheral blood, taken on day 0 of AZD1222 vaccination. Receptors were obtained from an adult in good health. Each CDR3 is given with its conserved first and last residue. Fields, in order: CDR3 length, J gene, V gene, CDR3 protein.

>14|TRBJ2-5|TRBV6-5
CASRSGQLQETQYF
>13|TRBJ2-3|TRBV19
CASSLRTGDTQYF
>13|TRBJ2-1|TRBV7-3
CASSSSLWAEQFF
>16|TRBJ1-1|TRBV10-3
CAITEGLGSRNTEAFF
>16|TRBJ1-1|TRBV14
CASSQVGTQGNTEAFF
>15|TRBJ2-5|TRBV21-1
CASSTEGSLGETQYF
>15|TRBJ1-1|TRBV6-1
CASSETAGGETEAFF
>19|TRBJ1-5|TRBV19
CASSRFGGPRFDSNQPQHF
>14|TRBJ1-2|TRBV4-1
CASSQEWTVDGYTF
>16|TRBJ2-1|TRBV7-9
CASPIPGPHSYNEQFF